What follows are 11 T cell receptor beta chains derived from one specimen sequenced in a study of identical twins. TCRdb reprocessed the 5' RACE reads with MiXCR, giving one entry per CDR3 protein. The sample has approximately 690,000 distinct CDR3 sequences, around 6% seen once. Source material: naive T cells sorted from blood. Source of these receptors: a man between 18 and 29 years old in good health.

This clonotype was seen ten or more times. The rearrangement links TRBV12-3 or TRBV12-4 to TRBJ2-7; no clear D gene. Trimming pared 1 base from V and 5 bases from J, leaving 9 bases between. The CDR3 is 13 residues long. The CDR3 DNA reads as TGTGCCAGCAGTTTAGGTGAGATGGACGAGCAGTACTTC. It translates to CASSLGEMDEQYF.

This clonotype was observed a handful of times. This chain joins TRBV20-1 and TRBJ1-2; D unclear. Germline V gene lookup returns CDR1 DFQATT and CDR2 SNEGSKA (reference sequence). V was clipped by 5 bases and J by 8 bases, with 15 bases between them. This CDR3 spans 12 amino acids. The CDR3, as DNA: TGCAGTGCTCCCACCGGGAGCAAGGGCTACACCTTC. Amino acids: CSAPTGSKGYTF.

This clonotype appeared many times. The rearrangement links TRBV15 to TRBJ1-4; D unresolved. V was clipped by 7 bases and J by 0 bases, with 6 bases between them. The length of the CDR3 is 13 residues. CDR1 and CDR2 (germline): LNHNV, YYDKDF (reference sequence). Here the CDR3 reads CATTTTTNEKLFF. CDR3 coding DNA: TGTGCCACCACCACAACAACTAATGAAAAACTGTTTTTT.

This clonotype was counted a few times. The rearrangement links TRBV30 to TRBJ1-6; TRBD1 matches at 8 bases. The V segment lost 0 bases and the J segment 8 bases; nucleotides outside the gene matches: 6. The CDR3 totals 15 residues. The germline gives CDR1 GTSNPN, CDR2 SVGIG (reference sequence). The CDR3 DNA follows: TGTGCCTGGAGTGTCACTTCACAGGGGGATTCACCCCTCCACTTT. Protein sequence: CAWSVTSQGDSPLHF.

J is TRBJ1-3 and V is TRBV3-1; a possible D gene is TRBD1 (5 bases). The CDR3 is made up of 15 amino acids. The germline V gene has CDR1 LGHDT and CDR2 YNNKEL (reference sequence). The ends were cut back, 4 bases at V and 4 bases at J, with 14 bases in the middle. The CDR3 here is CASSPLRVAGNTIYF. CDR3 DNA: TGTGCCAGCAGCCCTCTCAGGGTAGCGGGAAACACCATATATTTT.

J is TRBJ2-1 and V is TRBV5-1, with D tentatively TRBD2 (5 bases). V lost 5 bases and J 5 bases, leaving 14 bases between the germline ends. CDR1 is SGHRS and CDR2 is YFSETQ in the germline V gene. The CDR3 is 14 amino acids. This CDR3 is CASRARGPNNEQFF. DNA of the CDR3: TGCGCCAGCAGGGCTCGAGGGCCGAACAATGAGCAGTTCTTC.

This clonotype was counted at least ten times. The chain joins TRBV11-2 to TRBJ2-3, with D uncertain. This CDR3 spans 14 amino acids. The V gene's germline CDR1 is SGHAT and CDR2 FQNNGV. Trimming left V 2 bases short and J 1 base short, with 7 bases between. CDR3: CASSLSVGTDTQYF. CDR3 sequence (DNA): TGTGCCAGCAGCTTATCAGTGGGCACAGATACGCAGTATTTT.

This clonotype was counted ten times or more. The chain uses TRBV4-2 and TRBJ2-1; D unresolved. The V end was cut by 1 base, the J end by 10 bases, with 11 bases between. CDR3 length: 13 residues. The germline V gene has CDR1 LGHNA and CDR2 YNFKEQ. This CDR3 is CASSQGSPLEQFF. In DNA form, the CDR3 reads TGTGCCAGCAGCCAAGGGTCCCCCTTGGAGCAGTTCTTC.

This clonotype was seen repeatedly, ten times or more. The chain employs TRBV29-1 and TRBJ2-7, with TRBD1 matching over 11 bases. The ends lost 2 bases at V and 6 bases at J; junction bases unmatched: 3. CDR3 length equals 13 residues. Germline loops: CDR1 SQVTM, CDR2 ANQGSEA. CDR3 bases: TGCAGCGTTGAATCGGGACAGGGGGTCGAGCAGTACTTC. Translation gives CSVESGQGVEQYF.

This clonotype was counted many times. The V call is TRBV9, the J call TRBJ2-1; 10 bases are a match to TRBD2. The CDR3 is 14 amino acids. J lost 9 bases, V lost 1 base, and 4 bases had no gene match. CDR1 and CDR2 from the germline V gene are SGDLS and YYNGEE. The CDR3: CASSVRLAGGEQFF. CDR3 DNA: TGTGCCAGCAGCGTACGACTAGCGGGTGGTGAGCAGTTCTTC.

This clonotype has a handful of counts. The V and J genes are TRBV29-1 and TRBJ1-2; TRBD1 matches 8 bases. Germline trimming cut 2 bases from V and 4 bases from J; bases unmatched to any gene: 9. CDR1 is SQVTM and CDR2 is ANQGSEA in the germline V gene. The CDR3 runs 15 residues. The CDR3 DNA follows: TGCAGCGTTGAACAGGGGGCCCAGATCCTCTATGGCTACACCTTC. Translation: CSVEQGAQILYGYTF. The full variable domain, its missing parts supplied by reference TRBV29-1 and TRBJ1-2, is SAVISQKPSRDICQRGTSLTIQCQVDSQVTMMFWYRQQPGQSLTLIATANQGSEATYESGFVIDKFPISRPNLTFSTLTVSNMSPEDSSIYLCSVEQGAQILYGYTFGSGTRLTVV.